This T cell receptor beta chain was sequenced during a study of T cell changes during pregnancy in multiple sclerosis. Trimming took 7 bases from V and 2 from J; bases not matched to a gene: 1. Germline CDR1 MNHNY, CDR2 SVGAGI (reference sequence). The CDR3 totals 14 residues. Produced via immunoSEQ multiplex PCR; TCRdb's table is partial and in-frame only. The table shows about 59,000 clones, with 92% occurring only once. The J gene is TRBJ2-3, the V gene TRBV6-6, with 12 bases identical to TRBD2. The sequencing used peripheral blood, collected in the third trimester of pregnancy. The receptor's source is a female donor in good health, enrolled as a control in a pregnancy study. The CDR3 region has the DNA TGTGCCAGCACTAGCGGGGGGGACACAGATACGCAGTATTTT. It specifies CASTSGGDTDTQYF.